A single TCR beta chain is shown here with its context. The source of the sample is a study of blood T cell repertoires in COVID-19. Study-wide context: COVID-19 samples from acute and convalescent phases originated in the United States, Italy and Spain.

Original handling: Estimation of nucleated cell counts relied on the amplification of reference gene primers. Only in-frame clones appear in the TCRdb table, and some are missing; sequencing was by immunoSEQ multiplex PCR. V, J and clone size are those of that table, while D and trimming were read from the DNA. The sample yields a few hundred thousand clones, about 86% seen once. Participants were aged about 18 to 90 years from some 24 US areas. Cohorts were determined from participant-reported clinical history. The receptor's source is a woman aged 45-65 years who had recovered from COVID-19. The source material was PBMCs or T cells enriched from blood (not recorded which).

This chain's CDR3 is CASSLITDTGELFF. The CDR3, as DNA: TGTGCCAGCAGCTTAATAACGGACACCGGGGAGCTGTTTTTT. The chain links TRBV7-8 to TRBJ2-2; D remains unclear. The germline V gene encodes CDR1 SGHVS and CDR2 FQNEAQ. The CDR3 spans 14 residues. The V end was cut by 2 bases, the J end by 3 bases, with 7 bases between.